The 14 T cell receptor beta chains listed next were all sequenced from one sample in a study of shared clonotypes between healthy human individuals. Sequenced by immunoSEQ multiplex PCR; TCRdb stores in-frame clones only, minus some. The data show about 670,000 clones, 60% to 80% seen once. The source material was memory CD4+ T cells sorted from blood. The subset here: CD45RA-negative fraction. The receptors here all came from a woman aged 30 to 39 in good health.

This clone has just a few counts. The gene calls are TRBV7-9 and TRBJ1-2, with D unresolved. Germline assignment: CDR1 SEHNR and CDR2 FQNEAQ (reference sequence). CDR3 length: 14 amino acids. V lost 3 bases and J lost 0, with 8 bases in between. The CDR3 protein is CASSLILSNYGYTF. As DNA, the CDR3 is TGTGCCAGCAGCTTGATTCTCTCTAACTATGGCTACACCTTC. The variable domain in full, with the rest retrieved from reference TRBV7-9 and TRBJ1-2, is DTGVSQNPRHKITKRGQNVTFRCDPISEHNRLYWYRQTLGQGPEFLTYFQNEAQLEKSRLLSDRFSAERPKGSFSTLEIQRTEQGDSAMYLCASSLILSNYGYTFGSGTRLTVV.

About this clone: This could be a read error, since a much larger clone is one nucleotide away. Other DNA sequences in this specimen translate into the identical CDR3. The CDR3 sequence: CASSLKGDQPQHF. The CDR3 DNA reads as TGTGCCAGCAGCTTAAAAGGAGATCAGCCCCAGCATTTT. This chain joins TRBV11-2 and TRBJ1-5; the D is unclear. Between the trimmed V and J ends, which lost 2 bases and 5 bases, there was a span of 7 bases. The CDR3 extends over 13 amino acids. Germline CDR1 reads SGHAT; CDR2 reads FQNNGV.

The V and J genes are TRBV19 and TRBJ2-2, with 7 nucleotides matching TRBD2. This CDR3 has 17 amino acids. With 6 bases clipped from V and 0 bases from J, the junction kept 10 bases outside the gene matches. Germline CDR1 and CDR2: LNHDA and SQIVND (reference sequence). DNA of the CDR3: TGTGCCAGTAGCCGGGGCGGGGGTTCGGCGAACACCGGGGAGCTGTTTTTT. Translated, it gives CASSRGGGSANTGELFF.

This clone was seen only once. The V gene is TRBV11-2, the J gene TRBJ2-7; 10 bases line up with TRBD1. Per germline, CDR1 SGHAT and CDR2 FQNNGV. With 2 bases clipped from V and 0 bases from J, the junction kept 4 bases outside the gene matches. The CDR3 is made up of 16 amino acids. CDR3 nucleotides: TGTGCCAGCAGCTTATACGACAGGGGGCCCTCCTACGAGCAGTACTTC. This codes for CASSLYDRGPSYEQYF.

The chain's CDR3 is CASSPRSGANVLTF. CDR3 in DNA: TGCGCCAGCAGCCCACGCTCTGGGGCCAACGTCCTGACTTTC. This chain joins TRBV5-1 and TRBJ2-6, with no clear D. CDR1 SGHRS and CDR2 YFSETQ come from the germline V gene. V lost 4 bases and J 0 bases, leaving 5 bases between the germline ends. The CDR3 is 14 residues long.

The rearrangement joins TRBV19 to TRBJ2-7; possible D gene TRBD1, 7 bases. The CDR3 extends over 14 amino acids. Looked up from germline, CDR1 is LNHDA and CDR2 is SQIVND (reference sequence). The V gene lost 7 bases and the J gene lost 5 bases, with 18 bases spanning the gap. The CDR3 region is CASTSRGQINEQYF. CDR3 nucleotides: TGTGCCAGTACCTCGCGGGGACAGATCAACGAGCAGTACTTC.

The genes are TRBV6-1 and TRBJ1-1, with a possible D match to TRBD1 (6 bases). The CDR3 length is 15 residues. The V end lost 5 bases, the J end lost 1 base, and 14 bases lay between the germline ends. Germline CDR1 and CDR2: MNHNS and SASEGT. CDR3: CASSPKGGQNTEAFF. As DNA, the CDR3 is TGTGCCAGCAGTCCTAAGGGGGGACAGAACACTGAAGCTTTCTTT.

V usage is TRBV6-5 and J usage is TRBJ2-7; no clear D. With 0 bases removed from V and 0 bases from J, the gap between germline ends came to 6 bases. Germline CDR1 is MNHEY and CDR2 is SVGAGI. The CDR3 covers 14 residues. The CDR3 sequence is CASSYSSNSYEQYF. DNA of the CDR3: TGTGCCAGCAGTTACTCCAGTAACTCCTACGAGCAGTACTTC.

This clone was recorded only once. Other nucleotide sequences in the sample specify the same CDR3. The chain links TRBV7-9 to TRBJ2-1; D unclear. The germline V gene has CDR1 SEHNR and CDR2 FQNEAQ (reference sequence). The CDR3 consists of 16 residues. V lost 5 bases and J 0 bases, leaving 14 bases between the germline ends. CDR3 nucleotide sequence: TGTGCCAGCAGCCTCGGCGGCAAAAGCTCCTACAATGAGCAGTTCTTC. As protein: CASSLGGKSSYNEQFF.

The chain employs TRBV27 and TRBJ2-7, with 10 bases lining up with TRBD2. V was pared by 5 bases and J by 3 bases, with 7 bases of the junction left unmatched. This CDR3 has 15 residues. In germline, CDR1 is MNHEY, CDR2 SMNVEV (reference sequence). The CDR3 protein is CASSPLAGDRYEQYF. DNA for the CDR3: TGTGCCAGCAGTCCCCTAGCGGGAGACCGCTACGAGCAGTACTTC.

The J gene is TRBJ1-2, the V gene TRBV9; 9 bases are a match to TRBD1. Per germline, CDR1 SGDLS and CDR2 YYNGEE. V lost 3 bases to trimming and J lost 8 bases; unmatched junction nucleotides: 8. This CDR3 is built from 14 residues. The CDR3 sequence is CASSAQQGAGGYTF. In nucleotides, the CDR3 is TGTGCCAGCAGCGCCCAACAGGGGGCAGGCGGCTACACCTTC.

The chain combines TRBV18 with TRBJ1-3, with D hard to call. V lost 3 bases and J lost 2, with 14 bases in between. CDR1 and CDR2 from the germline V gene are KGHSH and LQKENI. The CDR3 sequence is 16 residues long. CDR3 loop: CASSPLPARPGNTIYF. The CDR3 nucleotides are TGTGCCAGCTCACCTCTCCCAGCCAGACCTGGAAACACCATATATTTT.

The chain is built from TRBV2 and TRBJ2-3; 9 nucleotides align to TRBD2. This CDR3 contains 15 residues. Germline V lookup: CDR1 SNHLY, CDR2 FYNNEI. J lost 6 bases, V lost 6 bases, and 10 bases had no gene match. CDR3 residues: CASSPLSGRVDTQYF. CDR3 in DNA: TGTGCCAGCAGCCCCCTTAGCGGGAGAGTGGATACGCAGTATTTT.

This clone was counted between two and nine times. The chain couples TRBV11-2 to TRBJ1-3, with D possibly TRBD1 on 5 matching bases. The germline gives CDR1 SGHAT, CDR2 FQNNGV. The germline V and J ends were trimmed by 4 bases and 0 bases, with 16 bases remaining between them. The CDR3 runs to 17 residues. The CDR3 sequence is CASSSRGTKSSGNTIYF. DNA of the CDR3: TGTGCCAGCAGCTCTAGGGGCACCAAAAGCTCTGGAAACACCATATATTTT.